The present TCR beta chain was sequenced within a study of radiotherapy plus CTLA-4 blockade in lung cancer. Study in general: Disease control was achieved by around 30% of patients, and objective responses by around 17%.

CDR1 is LGHNA, CDR2 YSLEER, per germline. The ends lost 1 base at V and 0 bases at J; junction bases unmatched: 9. The length of the CDR3 is 19 residues. With regard to this clone: Its specificity is unknown.

Study conclusions and caveats: Alongside interferon-beta, early blood T cell clone dynamics were reportedly the best predictor of response. TCR clones of tumor origin grew in blood after radiotherapy plus ipilimumab.

Libraries were prepared by immunoSEQ multiplex PCR; TCRdb keeps only in-frame clonotypes and omits some of them. Here the sample spans more than 55,000 clones, around 80% being singletons. The sequence was obtained from a human donor with non-small cell lung cancer whose response to radiotherapy plus ipilimumab could not be evaluated. The V and J genes are TRBV4-3 and TRBJ2-4; 10 bases map to TRBD2. The sample in question was peripheral blood, obtained from a patient treated with radiotherapy plus ipilimumab. CDR3 residues: CASSQGVSGGILAKNIQYF. DNA of the CDR3: TGCGCCAGCAGCCAAGGGGTTAGCGGGGGGATCCTAGCCAAAAACATTCAGTACTTC.